The 18 T cell receptor beta chains in this list originate from one sample, sequenced in a study of blood T cells in healthy people across ages. Using a J-beta primer mix together with a sample-barcoded 5' primer, a second PCR was run for about 6 to 11 cycles. In TCRdb, the 5' RACE reads were re-called with MiXCR into one record per CDR3 protein. There are around 1,900,000 distinct CDR3 sequences in the sample; about two fifths occur only once, and roughly 23% lies in the top ten. The sequenced material came from blood. Every receptor here comes from a human donor in good health.

The rearrangement joins TRBV5-5 to TRBJ2-3; D remains unclear. Germline lookup yields CDR1 SGHKS and CDR2 YYEKEE (reference sequence). The CDR3 totals 16 residues. V was cut by 0 bases and J by 2 bases, with 13 bases left in between. The chain's CDR3 is CASSLGPGGPTDTQYF. CDR3 in DNA: TGTGCCAGCAGCTTGGGGCCTGGCGGCCCCACAGATACGCAGTATTTT.

The V gene is TRBV5-6, the J gene TRBJ2-7; D ambiguous. The length of the CDR3 is 15 residues. Trimming left V 5 bases short and J 2 bases short, with 17 bases between. From germline, CDR1 is SGHDT and CDR2 YYEEEE. CDR3 coding DNA: TGTGCCAGCAGTTGGACCCCGTTAGAACCCTACGAGCAGTACTTC. As protein: CASSWTPLEPYEQYF.

J is TRBJ2-1 and V is TRBV27; 12 nucleotides line up with TRBD2. CDR1 is MNHEY and CDR2 is SMNVEV in the germline V gene (reference sequence). J was trimmed by 9 bases and V by 5 bases; bases with no gene match: 8. This CDR3 has 15 amino acids. The CDR3 here is CASSPGLAGTGEQFF. The CDR3 bases are TGTGCCAGCAGTCCTGGACTAGCGGGGACGGGTGAGCAGTTCTTC.

The gene calls are TRBV28 and TRBJ2-6; the match to TRBD1 covers 8 bases. The V segment lost 6 bases and the J segment 0 bases; nucleotides outside the gene matches: 7. The CDR3 extends over 17 amino acids. Germline lookup yields CDR1 MDHEN and CDR2 SYDVKM. CDR3 nucleotide sequence: TGTGCCAGCAGATCAGGGGGCCCTTACTCTGGGGCCAACGTCCTGACTTTC. It translates to CASRSGGPYSGANVLTF.

In its sample, this clonotype was seen a few times. The chain combines TRBV24-1 with TRBJ2-1; possible D gene TRBD2, 6 bases. The CDR3 spans 13 residues. Germline CDR1 and CDR2: KGHDR and SFDVKD. V was shortened by 8 bases and J by 3 bases, with 10 bases between the two germline ends. The chain's CDR3 is CATNGGVYNEQFF. CDR3 nucleotide sequence: TGTGCCACCAACGGAGGGGTCTACAATGAGCAGTTCTTC.

The V call is TRBV7-2, the J call TRBJ2-1; the match to TRBD2 covers 9 bases. Germline trimming cut 1 base from V and 1 base from J; bases unmatched to any gene: 8. CDR1 and CDR2 (germline): SGHTA, FQGNSA. This CDR3 region has 18 residues. CDR3 protein: CASSLVWAGGRSYNEQFF. The CDR3 DNA is TGTGCCAGCAGCTTAGTGTGGGCGGGGGGGCGGTCCTACAATGAGCAGTTCTTC.

The V gene is TRBV12-3 or TRBV12-4, the J gene TRBJ1-2; 7 nucleotides align to TRBD1. The length of the CDR3 is 14 residues. The V gene end was trimmed by 4 bases and the J gene end by 4 bases; junction bases not matched to a gene: 6. The CDR3, as DNA: TGTGCCAGCAGTTATGGAGGGGGCGGCTATGGCTACACCTTC. It encodes CASSYGGGGYGYTF.

In this sample, this clonotype turned up once. J is TRBJ1-1 and V is TRBV4-3; D uncertain. This CDR3 has 14 amino acids. V lost 1 base to trimming and J lost 1 base, with 7 bases between them. CDR1 LGHNA and CDR2 YSLEER come from the germline V gene. CDR3 DNA sequence: TGCGCCAGCAGCCAAGCGGTCAGGAACACTGAAGCTTTCTTT. The encoded protein is CASSQAVRNTEAFF.

Notes on this clonotype: A read error is possible here, since a much larger clone lies one base away. The CDR3 DNA follows: TGTGCCAGCTGCTTAGAGGATTTTGGCTACACCTTC. Translated, it gives CASCLEDFGYTF. The chain uses TRBV7-9 and TRBJ1-2; D is uncertain. Germline CDR1 is SEHNR and CDR2 is FQNEAQ (reference sequence). This CDR3 spans 12 amino acids. The variable domain in full, with the rest retrieved from reference TRBV7-9 and TRBJ1-2, is DTGVSQNPRHKITKRGQNVTFRCDPISEHNRLYWYRQTLGQGPEFLTYFQNEAQLEKSRLLSDRFSAERPKGSFSTLEIQRTEQGDSAMYLCASCLEDFGYTFGSGTRLTVV.

The J gene is TRBJ2-3, the V gene TRBV11-2, with 8 bases identical to TRBD2. V lost 3 bases to trimming and J lost 3 bases; unmatched junction nucleotides: 11. CDR1 is SGHAT and CDR2 is FQNNGV in the germline V gene. The CDR3 is 17 residues long. CDR3 loop: CASSFGASGYFTDTQYF. CDR3 nucleotides: TGTGCCAGCAGCTTCGGGGCTAGCGGGTATTTTACAGATACGCAGTATTTT.

J is TRBJ1-4 and V is TRBV28; no firm D call. The V and J ends lost 5 bases and 5 bases respectively, with 12 bases between them. The CDR3 is 14 amino acids. Germline CDR1 and CDR2: MDHEN and SYDVKM. CDR3: CASSMASQNEKLFF. In DNA, the CDR3 is TGTGCCAGCAGTATGGCGTCCCAGAATGAAAAACTGTTTTTT.

This clonotype appeared many times. V gene TRBV7-2 combines with J gene TRBJ2-6; D is unclear. The CDR3 is made up of 16 amino acids. The germline V and J ends were trimmed by 1 base and 2 bases, with 9 bases remaining between them. Germline V gene lookup returns CDR1 SGHTA and CDR2 FQGNSA. CDR3 protein: CASSLVTGAGANVLTF. CDR3 DNA: TGTGCCAGCAGCTTAGTGACGGGCGCTGGGGCCAACGTCCTGACTTTC.

This clonotype was observed a few times. This chain joins TRBV4-3 and TRBJ2-3; unclear D gene. This CDR3 is built from 15 residues. The ends were cut back, 0 bases at V and 6 bases at J, with 13 bases in the middle. Per germline, CDR1 LGHNA and CDR2 YSLEER. The CDR3 region has the DNA TGCGCCAGCAGCCAAGATACTTACGACACGGATACGCAGTATTTT. The encoded protein is CASSQDTYDTDTQYF.

The chain joins TRBV3-1 to TRBJ2-1; D might be TRBD2 (6 bases). The germline V gene encodes CDR1 LGHDT and CDR2 YNNKEL (reference sequence). The CDR3 runs 13 residues. The germline V and J ends were trimmed by 3 bases and 7 bases, with 10 bases remaining between them. CDR3 bases: TGTGCCAGCAGCCACGGGGGAGGAAATGAGCAGTTCTTC. Protein sequence: CASSHGGGNEQFF.

V is TRBV7-2 and J is TRBJ1-4; D is uncertain. This CDR3 is 14 amino acids long. The germline V gene encodes CDR1 SGHTA and CDR2 FQGNSA. Trimming pared 0 bases from V and 7 bases from J, leaving 9 bases between. The CDR3: CASSLAGWSEKLFF. In DNA form, the CDR3 reads TGTGCCAGCAGCTTAGCGGGCTGGAGTGAAAAACTGTTTTTT.

The V gene is TRBV7-9, the J gene TRBJ2-3, with a tentative D call TRBD1 (5 bases). CDR1 and CDR2 (germline): SEHNR, FQNEAQ (reference sequence). This CDR3 region has 13 residues. V gave up 11 bases and J gave up 0 bases, with 12 bases separating them. As DNA, the CDR3 is TGTGCCTCCAGGACACTTAGCACAGATACGCAGTATTTT. Translated, it gives CASRTLSTDTQYF.

This rearrangement joins TRBV4-2 to TRBJ1-1; TRBD1 aligns across 8 bases. The CDR3 has 16 amino acids. V shed 0 bases, J shed 6 bases, and the junction held 9 bases outside the gene matches. CDR1 is LGHNA and CDR2 is YNFKEQ in the germline V gene. Here the CDR3 reads CASSQDQAGGRAEAFF. The CDR3 DNA follows: TGTGCCAGCAGCCAAGATCAGGCAGGGGGCAGAGCTGAAGCTTTCTTT.

The genes are TRBV20-1 and TRBJ1-2; a possible D gene is TRBD1 (6 bases). The V end lost 4 bases, the J end lost 5 bases, and 14 bases lay between the germline ends. This CDR3 is 13 amino acids long. Germline assignment: CDR1 DFQATT and CDR2 SNEGSKA (reference sequence). The CDR3 nucleotides read TGCAGTGCTAAATCGGGGGGGCTTTATGGCTACACCTTC. Protein sequence: CSAKSGGLYGYTF.